This is a list of T cell receptor beta chains from one sample in a study of T-cell reconstitution after alpha-beta-depleted transplantation in children. TCRdb re-analysed the PCR reads in MiXCR, keeping a single row per CDR3 protein. The table includes 550,000 to 600,000 distinct CDR3 sequences, more than 20% detected once. Sequenced material: PBMCs, mostly from graft donor cells, taken 360 days after TCRalphabeta/CD19-depleted stem cell transplant. All receptors derive from a boy under two years old who had a stem cell transplant for acute myeloid leukemia, so the T cells may come from the graft donor. CDR3s include the opening cysteine and the closing phenylalanine or tryptophan. The D gene is left open where the match is weak. Not all rows give a size; the values are once, few, many and, for expanded clones, a class.

abundance	v_gene	j_gene	d_gene	CDR3aa	CDR3nt
.	TRBV6-5	TRBJ1-2	TRBD1	CASSYSPPQIYGTGAGYTF	TGTGCCAGCAGTTACTCGCCTCCACAAATTTATGGGACAGGTGCAGGCTACACCTTC
.	TRBV25-1	TRBJ2-5	.	CASSLRRAVSETQYF	TGTGCCAGCAGCCTAAGGAGAGCCGTTTCGGAGACCCAGTACTTC
few	TRBV20-1	TRBJ2-1	.	CSARQSGDLRGHHRDEQFF	TGCAGTGCTAGACAGAGCGGTGATTTACGGGGCCACCATCGTGATGAGCAGTTCTTC
many	TRBV7-9	TRBJ2-5	.	CASSPRKVETQYF	TGTGCCAGCAGCCCCCGGAAGGTGGAGACCCAGTACTTC
.	TRBV2	TRBJ2-1	.	CASSNRARNEQFF	TGTGCCAGCAGTAACAGGGCCCGCAATGAGCAGTTCTTC
few	TRBV27	TRBJ2-7	.	CASSSLSPVFGIYEQYF	TGTGCCAGCAGTTCCCTATCTCCTGTTTTTGGGATTTACGAGCAGTACTTC
.	TRBV11-1	TRBJ2-2	TRBD2	CASSLPPLAVLDTGELFF	TGTGCCAGCAGCCTCCCGCCACTAGCGGTCCTTGATACCGGGGAGCTGTTTTTT
few	TRBV28	TRBJ1-1	TRBD1	CASSSPPGGWDTEAFF	TGTGCCAGCAGTTCCCCTCCAGGGGGGTGGGACACTGAAGCTTTCTTT
many	TRBV29-1	TRBJ2-1	TRBD2	CSVEVETSGDDEQFF	TGCAGCGTTGAAGTGGAGACTAGCGGGGACGATGAGCAGTTCTTC
few	TRBV12-3/TRBV12-4	TRBJ1-1	.	CASTPGGGTEAFF	TGTGCCAGCACCCCAGGAGGGGGCACTGAAGCTTTCTTT
.	TRBV5-1	TRBJ2-2	.	CASSHIRVTGELFF	TGCGCCAGCAGTCACATCAGGGTGACCGGGGAGCTGTTTTTT
once	TRBV10-3	TRBJ1-4	.	CAISPGATNEKLFF	TGTGCCATCAGTCCGGGAGCAACTAATGAAAAACTGTTTTTT
.	TRBV7-9	TRBJ1-5	.	CASSLTPDQPQHF	TGTGCCAGCAGCTTAACCCCAGATCAGCCCCAGCATTTT
few	TRBV12-3/TRBV12-4	TRBJ2-7	.	CASSSGPGEQYF	TGTGCCAGCAGTTCGGGGCCGGGTGAGCAGTACTTC
many	TRBV6-2/TRBV6-3	TRBJ2-7	TRBD1	CASSYVGQIYEQYF	TGTGCCAGCAGTTACGTGGGACAGATCTACGAGCAGTACTTC
.	TRBV18	TRBJ2-1	TRBD2	CASSPSLTSGGHNEQFF	TGTGCCAGCTCACCGTCTCTCACTAGCGGGGGCCACAATGAGCAGTTCTTC
many	TRBV6-5	TRBJ2-1	.	CASSLGRSYNEQFF	TGTGCCAGCAGTTTGGGCAGGTCATACAATGAGCAGTTCTTC
.	TRBV6-5	TRBJ1-1	TRBD1	CASSYSDRVGTPEAFF	TGTGCCAGCAGTTACTCAGACAGGGTGGGGACACCTGAAGCTTTCTTT
many	TRBV29-1	TRBJ1-2	.	CSVEGGYTF	TGCAGCGTTGAAGGCGGCTACACCTTC
.	TRBV2	TRBJ2-5	TRBD2	CASIAGPVVETQYF	TGTGCCAGCATAGCGGGACCGGTGGTGGAGACCCAGTACTTC
many	TRBV12-3/TRBV12-4	TRBJ1-2	.	CASSFGSNYGYTF	TGTGCCAGCAGTTTCGGATCTAACTATGGCTACACCTTC
.	TRBV4-3	TRBJ1-4	.	CASSQDLEEKLFF	TGCGCCAGCAGCCAAGATCTGGAGGAAAAACTGTTTTTT
.	TRBV7-2	TRBJ2-3	TRBD2	CASSPRWTSGNTDTQYF	TGTGCCAGCAGCCCTAGGTGGACTAGCGGAAACACAGATACGCAGTATTTT
few	TRBV28	TRBJ2-5	.	CASSWGKRETQYF	TGTGCCAGCAGTTGGGGGAAACGGGAGACCCAGTACTTC
few	TRBV10-3	TRBJ2-5	.	CAISEFDWGQETQYF	TGTGCCATCAGTGAGTTTGACTGGGGCCAAGAGACCCAGTACTTC
few	TRBV24-1	TRBJ2-1	.	CATSDPSRRGANEQFF	TGTGCCACCAGTGACCCTTCGCGGCGAGGGGCGAATGAGCAGTTCTTC
.	TRBV5-1	TRBJ2-3	.	CASSLGTLGETDTQYF	TGCGCCAGCAGCTTGGGGACGCTCGGGGAGACAGATACGCAGTATTTT
.	TRBV29-1	TRBJ1-5	TRBD1	CSVGTGSSNQPQHF	TGCAGCGTCGGGACAGGGTCTAGCAATCAGCCCCAGCATTTT
.	TRBV10-3	TRBJ2-1	.	CAISEEYEQFF	TGTGCCATCAGTGAAGAGTACGAGCAGTTCTTC
few	TRBV9	TRBJ2-7	.	CASSVDGGGEQYF	TGTGCCAGCAGCGTAGATGGGGGAGGCGAGCAGTACTTC
.	TRBV12-3/TRBV12-4	TRBJ2-1	.	CASSETWGPTYGNEQFF	TGTGCCAGCAGTGAGACTTGGGGGCCGACGTATGGCAATGAGCAGTTCTTC
once	TRBV1	TRBJ2-7	.	CTSSTGPSYEQYF	TGCACCAGCAGCACAGGGCCTTCCTACGAGCAGTACTTC
many	TRBV5-1	TRBJ2-1	.	CASSPTGPNEQFF	TGCGCCAGCAGCCCGACAGGTCCAAATGAGCAGTTCTTC
few	TRBV30	TRBJ1-5	TRBD1	CAWSNGQGDHQPQHF	TGTGCCTGGAGTAACGGACAGGGCGACCATCAGCCCCAGCATTTT
many	TRBV21-1	TRBJ2-2	.	CAGGEALSATGELFF	TGTGCCGGGGGGGAAGCCCTATCGGCAACCGGGGAGCTGTTTTTT